The present T cell receptor beta chain was sequenced within a study of graft-versus-host responses after intestinal transplantation. Across the whole study: All recipients got anti-thymocyte globulin induction, then tacrolimus and steroids for about 3 years. Regarding the study as a whole: Peak circulating GvH clone levels were associated with early post-transplant HvG declines. Patients with graft-donor T cell macrochimerism had high graft-versus-host to host-versus-graft clonal ratios in allografts.

This clone is a singleton in its sample. Antigen: not known. Generated by immunoSEQ multiplex PCR, the TCRdb table keeps only in-frame clones and is missing some. The table records approximately 89,000 clones, about 94% of them present only once. Germline values: CDR1 SGHRS, CDR2 YFSETQ. Trimming removed 3 bases from V and 5 bases from J, with 14 bases in between. The CDR3 totals 14 residues. The sequencing here drew on unstimulated CD4+ T cells sorted from spleen or lymph node cells, taken before intestinal transplant. This clonotype was sampled from a human donor who received an intestinal transplant. The chain joins TRBV5-1 to TRBJ2-5, with D perhaps TRBD2 (6 bases). The DNA of the CDR3 is TGCGCCAGCAGCTCCTCTGGAGGGTACGAGACCCAGTACTTC. It yields the protein CASSSSGGYETQYF.